These 5 T cell receptor beta chains originate from one sample sequenced in a study of shared clonotypes between healthy human individuals. Repertoires were generated with immunoSEQ multiplex PCR, while TCRdb's copy carries only in-frame clones and drops some. Here the sample spans over a million clones, roughly 96% being singletons. The source material was naive CD4+ T cells sorted from blood. The subset denotes: CD45RA+ positively selected. These receptors originate from a man aged 25-45 years in good health.

The chain couples TRBV11-2 to TRBJ2-1, with 12 bases aligning to TRBD2. The junction had 11 bases not matched to a gene; V was cut back by 5 bases and J by 3 bases. The CDR3 extends over 18 amino acids. CDR1 is SGHAT and CDR2 is FQNNGV in the germline V gene. CDR3: CASSPGLAGTVFYNEQFF. CDR3 DNA: TGTGCCAGCAGCCCAGGACTAGCGGGGACCGTCTTCTACAATGAGCAGTTCTTC. Variable domain in full (rest from reference TRBV11-2 and TRBJ2-1): EAGVAQSPRYKIIEKRQSVAFWCNPISGHATLYWYQQILGQGPKLLIQFQNNGVVDDSQLPKDRFSAERLKGVDSTLKIQPAKLEDSAVYLCASSPGLAGTVFYNEQFFGPGTRLTVL.

The chain is built from TRBV10-1 and TRBJ2-5, with D possibly being TRBD1 (6 bases). Trimming took 0 bases from V and 4 from J, leaving 12 bases between them. The CDR3 has 15 amino acids. CDR1 and CDR2 from the germline V gene are WNHNN and SYGVQD (reference sequence). The CDR3 DNA is TGCGCCAGCAGTGAGTCGCCAGGGGACGGAGAGACCCAGTACTTC. Translation: CASSESPGDGETQYF.

J is TRBJ1-5 and V is TRBV9, with D hard to call. The CDR3 totals 14 residues. The V and J ends lost 0 bases and 4 bases respectively, with 8 bases between them. Germline CDR1 and CDR2: SGDLS and YYNGEE. CDR3 nucleotides: TGTGCCAGCAGCGTAGCTGCGGAGAATCAGCCCCAGCATTTT. As protein: CASSVAAENQPQHF.

In this sample, this clone turned up once. The chain has TRBV6-5 and TRBJ2-5; the D call may be TRBD1 or TRBD2 (5 bases each). The germline gives CDR1 MNHEY, CDR2 SVGAGI. This CDR3 contains 12 residues. Trimming cost V 5 bases and J 7 bases, with 11 bases left between them. CDR3: CASSPPGGTQYF. The DNA for the CDR3 is TGTGCCAGCAGTCCGCCTGGGGGGACCCAGTACTTC.

As to this clone: Other DNA sequences in the sample encode the same CDR3. The chain uses TRBV20-1 and TRBJ2-5; D is unclear. From germline, CDR1 is DFQATT and CDR2 SNEGSKA (reference sequence). This CDR3 comprises 11 residues. Between the trimmed V and J ends, which lost 2 bases and 5 bases, there was a span of 6 bases. DNA for the CDR3: TGCAGTGCTAGATTCGGGGAGACCCAGTACTTC. Encoded protein: CSARFGETQYF.